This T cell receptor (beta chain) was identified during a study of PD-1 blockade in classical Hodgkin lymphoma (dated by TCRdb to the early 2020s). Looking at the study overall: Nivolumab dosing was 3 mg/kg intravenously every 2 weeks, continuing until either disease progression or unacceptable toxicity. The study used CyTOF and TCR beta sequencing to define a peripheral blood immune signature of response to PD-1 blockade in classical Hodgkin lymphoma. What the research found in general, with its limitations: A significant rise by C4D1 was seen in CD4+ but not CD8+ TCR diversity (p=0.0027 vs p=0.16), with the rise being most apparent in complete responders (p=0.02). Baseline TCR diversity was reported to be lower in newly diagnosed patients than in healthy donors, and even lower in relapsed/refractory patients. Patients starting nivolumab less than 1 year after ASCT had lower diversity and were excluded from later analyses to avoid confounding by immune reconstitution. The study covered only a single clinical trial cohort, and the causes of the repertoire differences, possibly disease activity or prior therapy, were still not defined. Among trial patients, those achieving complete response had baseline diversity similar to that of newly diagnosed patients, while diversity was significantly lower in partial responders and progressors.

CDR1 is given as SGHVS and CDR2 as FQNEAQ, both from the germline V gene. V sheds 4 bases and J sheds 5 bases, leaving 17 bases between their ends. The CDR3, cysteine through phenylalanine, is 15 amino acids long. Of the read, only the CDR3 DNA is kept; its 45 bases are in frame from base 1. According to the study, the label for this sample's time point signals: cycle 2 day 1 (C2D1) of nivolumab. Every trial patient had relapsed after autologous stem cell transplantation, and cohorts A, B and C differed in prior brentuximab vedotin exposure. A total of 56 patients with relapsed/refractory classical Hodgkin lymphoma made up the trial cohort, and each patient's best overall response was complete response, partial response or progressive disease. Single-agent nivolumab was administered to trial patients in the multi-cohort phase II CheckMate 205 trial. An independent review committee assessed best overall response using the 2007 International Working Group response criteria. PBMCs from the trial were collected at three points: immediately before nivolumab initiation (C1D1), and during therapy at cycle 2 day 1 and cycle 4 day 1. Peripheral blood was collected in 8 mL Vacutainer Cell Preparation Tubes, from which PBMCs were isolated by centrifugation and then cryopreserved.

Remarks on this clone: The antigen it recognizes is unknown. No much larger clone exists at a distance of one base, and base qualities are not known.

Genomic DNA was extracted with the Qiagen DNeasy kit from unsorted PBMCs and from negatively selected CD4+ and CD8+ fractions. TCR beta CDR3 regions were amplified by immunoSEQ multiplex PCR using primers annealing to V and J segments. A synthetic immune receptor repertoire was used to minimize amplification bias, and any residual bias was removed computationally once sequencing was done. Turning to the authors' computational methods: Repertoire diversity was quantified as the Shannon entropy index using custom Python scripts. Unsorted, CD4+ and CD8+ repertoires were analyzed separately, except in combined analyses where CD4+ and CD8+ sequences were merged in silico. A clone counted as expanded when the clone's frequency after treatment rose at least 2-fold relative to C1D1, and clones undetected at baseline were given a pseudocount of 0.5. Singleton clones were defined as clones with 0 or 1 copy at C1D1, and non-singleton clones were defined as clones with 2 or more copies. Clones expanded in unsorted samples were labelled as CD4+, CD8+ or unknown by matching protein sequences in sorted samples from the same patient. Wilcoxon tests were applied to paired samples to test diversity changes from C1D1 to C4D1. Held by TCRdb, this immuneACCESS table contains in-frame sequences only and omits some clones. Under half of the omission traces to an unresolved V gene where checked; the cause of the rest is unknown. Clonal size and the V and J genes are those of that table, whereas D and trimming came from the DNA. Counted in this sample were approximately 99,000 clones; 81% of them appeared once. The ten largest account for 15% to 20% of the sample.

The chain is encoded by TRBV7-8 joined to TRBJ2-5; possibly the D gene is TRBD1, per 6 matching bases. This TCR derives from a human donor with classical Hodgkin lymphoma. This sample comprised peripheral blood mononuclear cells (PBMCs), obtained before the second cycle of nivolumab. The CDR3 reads CASSWQRQGSETQYF. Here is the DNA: TGTGCCAGCAGCTGGCAGCGTCAGGGGTCGGAGACCCAGTACTTC.